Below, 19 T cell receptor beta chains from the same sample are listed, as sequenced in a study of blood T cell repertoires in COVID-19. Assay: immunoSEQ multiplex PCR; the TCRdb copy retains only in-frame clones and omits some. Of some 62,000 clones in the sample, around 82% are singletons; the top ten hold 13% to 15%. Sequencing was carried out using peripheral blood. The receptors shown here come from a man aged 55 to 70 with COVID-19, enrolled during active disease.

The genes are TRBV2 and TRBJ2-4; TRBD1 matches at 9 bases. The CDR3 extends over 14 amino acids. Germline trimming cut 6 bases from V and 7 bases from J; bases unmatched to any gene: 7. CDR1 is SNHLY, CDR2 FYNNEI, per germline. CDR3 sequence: CASRAGQGMNIQYF. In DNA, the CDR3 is TGTGCCAGCAGAGCGGGACAGGGTATGAACATTCAGTACTTC. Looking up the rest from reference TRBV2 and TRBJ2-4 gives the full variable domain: EPEVTQTPSHQVTQMGQEVILRCVPISNHLYFYWYRQILGQKVEFLVSFYNNEISEKSEIFDDQFSVERPDGSNFTLKIRSTKLEDSAMYFCASRAGQGMNIQYFGAGTRLSVL.

The CDR3 is CARVQYQYGYTF. CDR3 coding DNA: TGTGCCAGGGTGCAGTATCAGTATGGCTACACCTTC. The chain combines TRBV6-5 with TRBJ1-2; D is uncertain. The CDR3 has 12 amino acids. Trimming left V 9 bases short and J 5 bases short, with 13 bases between. Looked up from germline, CDR1 is MNHEY and CDR2 is SVGAGI.

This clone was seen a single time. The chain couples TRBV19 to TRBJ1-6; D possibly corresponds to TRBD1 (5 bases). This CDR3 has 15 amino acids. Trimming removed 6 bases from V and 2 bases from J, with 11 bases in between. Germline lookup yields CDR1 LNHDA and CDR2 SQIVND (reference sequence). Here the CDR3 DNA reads TGTGCCAGTAGCGTTGACAGCGCCTATAATTCACCCCTCCACTTT. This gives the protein CASSVDSAYNSPLHF.

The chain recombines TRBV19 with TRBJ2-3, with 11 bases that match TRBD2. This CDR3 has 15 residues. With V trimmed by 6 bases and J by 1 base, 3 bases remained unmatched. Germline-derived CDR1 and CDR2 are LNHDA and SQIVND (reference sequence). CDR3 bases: TGTGCCAGTAGCCCACTAGCGGGAGGCACAGATACGCAGTATTTT. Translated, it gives CASSPLAGGTDTQYF.

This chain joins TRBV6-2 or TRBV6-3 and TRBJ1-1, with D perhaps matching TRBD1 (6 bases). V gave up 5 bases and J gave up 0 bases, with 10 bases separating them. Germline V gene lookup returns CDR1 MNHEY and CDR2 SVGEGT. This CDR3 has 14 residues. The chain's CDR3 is CASSDGQLNTEAFF. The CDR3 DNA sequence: TGTGCCAGCAGTGACGGACAGTTGAACACTGAAGCTTTCTTT.

Here the CDR3 DNA reads TGTGCCAGCAGCCTCCCCTTGTCCTACGAGCAGTACTTC. Translation gives CASSLPLSYEQYF. The genes are TRBV11-3 and TRBJ2-7; D is ambiguous. This CDR3 is built from 13 residues. Trimming left V 5 bases short and J 1 base short, with 9 bases between. From germline, CDR1 is SGHNT and CDR2 YENEEA.

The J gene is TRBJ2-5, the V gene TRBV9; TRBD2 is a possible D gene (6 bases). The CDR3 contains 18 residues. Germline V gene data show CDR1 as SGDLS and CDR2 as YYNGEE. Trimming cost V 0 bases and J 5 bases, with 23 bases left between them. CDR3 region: CASSVVSAGRDSGETQYF. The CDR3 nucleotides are TGTGCCAGCAGCGTAGTTTCGGCAGGCCGGGACTCGGGGGAGACCCAGTACTTC. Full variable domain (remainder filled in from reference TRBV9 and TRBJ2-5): DSGVTQTPKHLITATGQRVTLRCSPRSGDLSVYWYQQSLDQGLQFLIQYYNGEERAKGNILERFSAQQFPDLHSELNLSSLELGDSALYFCASSVVSAGRDSGETQYFGPGTRLLVL.

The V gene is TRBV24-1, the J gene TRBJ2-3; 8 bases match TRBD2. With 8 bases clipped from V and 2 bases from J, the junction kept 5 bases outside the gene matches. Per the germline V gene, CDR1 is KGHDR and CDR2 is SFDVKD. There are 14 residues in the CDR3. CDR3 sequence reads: CATMGLGITDTQYF. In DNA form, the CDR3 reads TGTGCCACCATGGGACTAGGCATCACAGATACGCAGTATTTT.

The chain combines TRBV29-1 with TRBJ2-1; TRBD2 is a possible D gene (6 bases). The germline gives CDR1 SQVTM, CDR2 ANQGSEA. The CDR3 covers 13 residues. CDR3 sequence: CSGGRGPYNEQFF. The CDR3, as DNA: TGCAGTGGGGGGAGAGGCCCCTACAATGAGCAGTTCTTC.

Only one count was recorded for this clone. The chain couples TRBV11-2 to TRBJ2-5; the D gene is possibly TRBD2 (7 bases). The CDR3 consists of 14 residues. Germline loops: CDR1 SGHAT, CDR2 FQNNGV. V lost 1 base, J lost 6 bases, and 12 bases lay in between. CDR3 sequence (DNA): TGTGCCAGCAGCTTAGTACGGGGGGCCAAGACCCAGTACTTC. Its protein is CASSLVRGAKTQYF.

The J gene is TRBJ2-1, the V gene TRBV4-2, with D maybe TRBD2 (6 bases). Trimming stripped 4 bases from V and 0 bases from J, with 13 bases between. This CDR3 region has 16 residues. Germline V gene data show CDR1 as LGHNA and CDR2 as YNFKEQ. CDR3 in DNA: TGTGCCAGCAGCCTAAAGTGGGAGGTCTCCTACAATGAGCAGTTCTTC. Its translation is CASSLKWEVSYNEQFF.

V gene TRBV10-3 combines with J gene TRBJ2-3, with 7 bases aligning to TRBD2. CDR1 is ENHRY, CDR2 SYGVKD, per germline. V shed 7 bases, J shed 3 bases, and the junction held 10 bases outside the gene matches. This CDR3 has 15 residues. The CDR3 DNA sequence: TGTGCCATCACGGGCGGGAGAGATGGAACAGATACGCAGTATTTT. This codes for CAITGGRDGTDTQYF.

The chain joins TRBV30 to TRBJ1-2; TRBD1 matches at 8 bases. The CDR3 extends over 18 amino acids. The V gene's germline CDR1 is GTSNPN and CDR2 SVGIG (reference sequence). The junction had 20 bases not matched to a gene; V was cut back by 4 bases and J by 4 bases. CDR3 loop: CAWTVGWGVDRDIYGYTF. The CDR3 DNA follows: TGTGCCTGGACTGTAGGGTGGGGTGTGGACAGGGATATCTATGGCTACACCTTC.

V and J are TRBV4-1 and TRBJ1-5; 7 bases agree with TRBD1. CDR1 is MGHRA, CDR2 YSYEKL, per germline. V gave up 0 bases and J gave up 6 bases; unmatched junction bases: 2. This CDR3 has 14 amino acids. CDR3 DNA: TGCGCCAGCAGCCAAGATTCAGGGGGTCAGCCCCAGCATTTT. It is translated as CASSQDSGGQPQHF.

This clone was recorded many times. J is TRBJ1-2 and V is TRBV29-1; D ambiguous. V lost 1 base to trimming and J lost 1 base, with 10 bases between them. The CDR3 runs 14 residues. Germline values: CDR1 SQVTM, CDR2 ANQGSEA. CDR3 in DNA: TGCAGCGTTGAAGTTTGGGAGGGTAACTATGGCTACACCTTC. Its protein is CSVEVWEGNYGYTF.

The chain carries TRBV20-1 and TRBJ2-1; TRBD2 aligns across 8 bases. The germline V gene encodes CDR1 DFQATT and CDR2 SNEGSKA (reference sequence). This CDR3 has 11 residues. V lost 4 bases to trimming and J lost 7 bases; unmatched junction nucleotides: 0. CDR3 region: CSATSGNEQFF. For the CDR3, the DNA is TGCAGTGCTACTAGCGGGAATGAGCAGTTCTTC.

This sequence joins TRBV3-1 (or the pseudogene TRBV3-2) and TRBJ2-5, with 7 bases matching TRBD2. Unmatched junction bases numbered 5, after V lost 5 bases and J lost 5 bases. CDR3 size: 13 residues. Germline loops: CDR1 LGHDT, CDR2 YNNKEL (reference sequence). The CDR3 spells CASSSTSRETQYF. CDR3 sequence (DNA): TGTGCCAGCAGCTCGACTAGCCGTGAGACCCAGTACTTC.

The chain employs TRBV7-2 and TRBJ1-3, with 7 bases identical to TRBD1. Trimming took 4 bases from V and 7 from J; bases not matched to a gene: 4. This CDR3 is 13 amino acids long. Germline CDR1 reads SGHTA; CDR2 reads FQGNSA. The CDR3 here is CASSSEQGNTIYF. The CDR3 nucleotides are TGTGCCAGCAGCTCGGAACAGGGGAACACCATATATTTT. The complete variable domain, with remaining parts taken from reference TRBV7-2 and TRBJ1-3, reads GAGVSQSPSNKVTEKGKDVELRCDPISGHTALYWYRQSLGQGLEFLIYFQGNSAPDKSGLPSDRFSAERTGGSVSTLTIQRTQQEDSAVYLCASSSEQGNTIYFGEGSWLTVV.

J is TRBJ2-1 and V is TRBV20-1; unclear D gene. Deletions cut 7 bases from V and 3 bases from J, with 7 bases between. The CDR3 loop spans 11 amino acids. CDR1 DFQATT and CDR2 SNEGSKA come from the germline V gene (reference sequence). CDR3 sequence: CSVNFYNEQFF. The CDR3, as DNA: TGCAGTGTCAACTTCTACAATGAGCAGTTCTTC.